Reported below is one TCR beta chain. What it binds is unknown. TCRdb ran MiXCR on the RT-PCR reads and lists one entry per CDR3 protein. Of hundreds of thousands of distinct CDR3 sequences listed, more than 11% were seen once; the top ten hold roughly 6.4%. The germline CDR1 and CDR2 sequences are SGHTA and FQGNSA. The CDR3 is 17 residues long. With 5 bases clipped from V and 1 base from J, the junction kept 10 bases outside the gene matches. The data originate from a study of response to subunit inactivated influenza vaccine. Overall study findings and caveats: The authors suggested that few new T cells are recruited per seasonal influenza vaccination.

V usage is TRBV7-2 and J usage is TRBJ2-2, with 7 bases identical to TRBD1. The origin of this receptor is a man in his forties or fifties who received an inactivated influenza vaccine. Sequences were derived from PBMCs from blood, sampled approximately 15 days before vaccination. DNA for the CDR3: TGTGCCAGCAGCCTGGCAGGGGGTAGTGGGAACACCGGGGAGCTGTTTTTT. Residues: CASSLAGGSGNTGELFF. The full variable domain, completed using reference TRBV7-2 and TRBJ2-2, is GAGVSQSPSNKVTEKGKDVELRCDPISGHTALYWYRQSLGQGLEFLIYFQGNSAPDKSGLPSDRFSAERTGGSVSTLTIQRTQQEDSAVYLCASSLAGGSGNTGELFFGEGSRLTVL.